The 11 T cell receptor beta chains listed next were all sequenced from one sample in a study of T cells in Graves' hyperthyroidism and ophthalmopathy. Researchers took RNA transcripts and amplified the TCR beta CDR3 regions from them. An initial round of RT-PCR targeting the TCR CDR3 relied on the HTBI primer set. Using its own MiXCR run on the multiplex PCR reads, TCRdb lists one record per CDR3 protein. The sample yields 300,000 to 450,000 distinct CDR3 sequences, around a sixth seen once. Input material: blood. The receptors stem from a man aged 18 to 29 with Graves' ophthalmopathy.

The CDR3 region is CSARDPDRGLEAFF. In DNA form, the CDR3 reads TGCAGTGCTAGAGACCCGGACAGGGGGCTTGAAGCTTTCTTT. The chain recombines TRBV20-1 with TRBJ1-1; 11 positions agree with TRBD1. The CDR3 contains 14 residues. Trimming cost V 0 bases and J 7 bases; bases outside gene matches: 4. CDR1 is DFQATT, CDR2 SNEGSKA, per germline (reference sequence).

This clonotype has ten or more counts. The chain couples TRBV7-8 to TRBJ1-1, with a possible D match to TRBD1 (5 bases). V dropped 5 bases and J dropped 0 bases, with 13 bases sitting between them. This CDR3 is 15 amino acids long. The germline gives CDR1 SGHVS, CDR2 FQNEAQ. CDR3 coding DNA: TGTGCCAGCAGCACCAGGACGGACATGAACACTGAAGCTTTCTTT. It is translated as CASSTRTDMNTEAFF.

J is TRBJ1-2 and V is TRBV12-3 or TRBV12-4; no definite D call. Trimming pared 0 bases from V and 14 bases from J, leaving 13 bases between. This CDR3 contains 12 residues. The CDR3 DNA reads as TGTGCCAGCAGTTTAGCGGGCGAGTTTGAAACCTTC. This translates into CASSLAGEFETF.

This clonotype was seen at least ten times. The chain employs TRBV6-1 and TRBJ2-1; 9 bases match TRBD1. This CDR3 comprises 17 residues. V shed 5 bases, J shed 2 bases, and the junction held 10 bases outside the gene matches. Germline V gene lookup returns CDR1 MNHNS and CDR2 SASEGT. This chain's CDR3 is CASSSPTDRGTYNEQFF. CDR3 in DNA: TGTGCCAGCAGTTCCCCAACGGACAGGGGAACCTACAATGAGCAGTTCTTC.

J is TRBJ2-1 and V is TRBV6-1, with D perhaps given as TRBD1 or TRBD2 (5 bases each). Germline V gene lookup returns CDR1 MNHNS and CDR2 SASEGT. Trimming shortened V by 4 bases and J by 2 bases, and 12 bases separated the two germline ends. The CDR3 has 15 residues. For the CDR3, the DNA is TGTGCCAGCAGTGCCCGGGACGGCACCTACAATGAGCAGTTCTTC. This gives the protein CASSARDGTYNEQFF.

This clonotype was picked up a small number of times. This chain links TRBV5-6 with TRBJ1-6; D not certain. The germline gives CDR1 SGHDT, CDR2 YYEEEE. Between the trimmed V and J ends, which lost 7 bases and 12 bases, there was a span of 14 bases. The CDR3 totals 12 residues. In DNA, the CDR3 is TGTGCCAGCCGGCAGCTACCTATACCCCTCCACTTT. Amino acids: CASRQLPIPLHF.

This clonotype showed up just a few times. The J gene is TRBJ2-7, the V gene TRBV6-1; the match to TRBD2 covers 15 bases. The CDR3 extends over 17 amino acids. Germline assignment: CDR1 MNHNS and CDR2 SASEGT. After removal of 6 bases from V and 6 bases from J, the junction contained 12 bases not matched to a gene. The CDR3 DNA follows: TGTGCCAGCAGCGCCGGGACTAGCGGGGGGACGTTCGCCGAGCAGTACTTC. Encoded protein: CASSAGTSGGTFAEQYF.

This clonotype was recorded at least ten times. The chain uses TRBV7-2 and TRBJ2-3; no clear D gene. V gave up 5 bases and J gave up 0 bases, with 9 bases separating them. CDR3 length: 14 residues. Per germline, CDR1 SGHTA and CDR2 FQGNSA. The CDR3 spells CASSIQSSTDTQYF. The CDR3 DNA sequence: TGTGCCAGCAGCATACAGAGTAGCACAGATACGCAGTATTTT. Using reference TRBV7-2 and TRBJ2-3 for the parts outside the CDR3, the full variable domain is GAGVSQSPSNKVTEKGKDVELRCDPISGHTALYWYRQSLGQGLEFLIYFQGNSAPDKSGLPSDRFSAERTGGSVSTLTIQRTQQEDSAVYLCASSIQSSTDTQYFGPGTRLTVL.

This clonotype has a count of ten or more. This chain joins TRBV15 and TRBJ2-5; D gene unclear. Germline lookup yields CDR1 LNHNV and CDR2 YYDKDF (reference sequence). The CDR3 length is 15 residues. With 0 bases removed from V and 1 base from J, the gap between germline ends came to 9 bases. The CDR3 DNA sequence: TGTGCCACCAGCAGAGATTTGGGGTTCCAAGAGACCCAGTACTTC. Translation: CATSRDLGFQETQYF.

This clonotype turned up a few times. The J gene is TRBJ2-2, the V gene TRBV10-1; D unclear. Germline CDR1 and CDR2: WNHNN and SYGVQD (reference sequence). Trimming took off 2 bases at V and 9 bases at J, with 13 bases between the two ends. The CDR3 totals 14 residues. The CDR3 coding sequence is TGCGCCAGCAGTGAGGAAAGTCAGCCCAGGGAGCTGTTTTTT. Its translation is CASSEESQPRELFF.

At least ten counts were recorded for this clonotype. This chain joins TRBV20-1 and TRBJ2-2, with D perhaps assigned TRBD1 or TRBD2 (7 bases each). Germline-derived CDR1 and CDR2 are DFQATT and SNEGSKA (reference sequence). CDR3 length: 16 amino acids. The V gene lost 5 bases and the J gene lost 5 bases, with 21 bases spanning the gap. This CDR3 is CSADPGDSGVTGELFF. The CDR3 nucleotides are TGCAGTGCTGACCCAGGGGACAGCGGGGTTACCGGGGAGCTGTTTTTT.